The entry below gives a single TCR beta chain sequence along with its context. Sequenced by immunoSEQ multiplex PCR; TCRdb stores in-frame clones only, minus some. The repertoire includes approximately 150,000 clones, roughly 89% of them detected once, and roughly 1.1% sits in the top ten. The data are from a study of T cell responses to AZD1222 COVID-19 vaccine. The CDR3 has 14 amino acids. The V and J ends lost 4 bases and 10 bases, in that order; junction bases with no gene match: 9. The germline gives CDR1 MNHEY, CDR2 SVGEGT. The sequenced sample was peripheral blood, obtained 28 days after the second AZD1222 dose. V gene TRBV6-2 or TRBV6-3 combines with J gene TRBJ2-1; TRBD2 matches 8 bases. The sequence derives from an adult who received the AZD1222 COVID-19 vaccine. CDR3 region: CASSLVAGHSEQFF. In DNA form, the CDR3 reads TGTGCCAGCAGTTTGGTAGCGGGGCATTCGGAGCAGTTCTTC.